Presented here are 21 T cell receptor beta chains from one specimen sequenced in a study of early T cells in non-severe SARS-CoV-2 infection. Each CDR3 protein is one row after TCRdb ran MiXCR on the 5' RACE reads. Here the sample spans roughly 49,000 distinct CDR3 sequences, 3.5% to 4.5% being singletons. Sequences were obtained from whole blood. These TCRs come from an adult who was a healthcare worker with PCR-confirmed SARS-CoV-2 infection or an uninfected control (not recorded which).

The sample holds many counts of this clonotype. The CDR3 DNA reads as TGTGCCAGCAGCTTCCGGGACCTCCGATATGAGCAGTTCTTC. Amino acid sequence: CASSFRDLRYEQFF. This chain joins TRBV11-2 and TRBJ2-1, with D perhaps given as TRBD1 or TRBD2 (5 bases each). This CDR3 has 14 residues. Deletions cut 3 bases from V and 8 bases from J, with 14 bases between. Germline values: CDR1 SGHAT, CDR2 FQNNGV.

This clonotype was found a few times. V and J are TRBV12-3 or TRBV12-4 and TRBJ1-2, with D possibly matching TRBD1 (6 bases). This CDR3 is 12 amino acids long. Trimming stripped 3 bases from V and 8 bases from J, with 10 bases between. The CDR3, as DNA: TGTGCCAGCAGTTTTTGGGGGCAGGGCTACACCTTC. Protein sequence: CASSFWGQGYTF.

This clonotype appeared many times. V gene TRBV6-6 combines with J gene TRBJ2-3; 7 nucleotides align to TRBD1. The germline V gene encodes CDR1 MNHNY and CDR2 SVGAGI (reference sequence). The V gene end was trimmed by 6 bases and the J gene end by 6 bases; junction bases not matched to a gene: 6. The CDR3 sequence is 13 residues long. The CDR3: CASRTGTDDTQYF. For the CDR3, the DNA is TGTGCCAGCAGAACCGGGACAGATGATACGCAGTATTTT.

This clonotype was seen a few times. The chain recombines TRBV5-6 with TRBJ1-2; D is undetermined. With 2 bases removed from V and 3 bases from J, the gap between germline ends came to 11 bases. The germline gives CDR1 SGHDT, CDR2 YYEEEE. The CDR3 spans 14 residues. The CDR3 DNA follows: TGTGCCAGCAGCTTTACCCGACCCGACTATGGCTACACCTTC. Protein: CASSFTRPDYGYTF.

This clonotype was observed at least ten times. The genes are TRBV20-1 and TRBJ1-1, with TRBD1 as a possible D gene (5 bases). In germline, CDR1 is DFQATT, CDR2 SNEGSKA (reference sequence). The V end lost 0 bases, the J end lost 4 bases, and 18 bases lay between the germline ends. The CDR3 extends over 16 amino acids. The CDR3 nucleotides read TGCAGTGCTAGAGATACAGGAGGGCCCGGACGCACTGAAGCTTTCTTT. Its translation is CSARDTGGPGRTEAFF.

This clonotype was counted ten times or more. CDR3 in amino acids: CASSFGRHTEAFF. CDR3 DNA sequence: TGTGCCAGCAGCTTTGGCAGACACACTGAAGCTTTCTTT. This chain uses TRBV7-6 with TRBJ1-1; D ambiguous. The CDR3 contains 13 residues. The germline V gene encodes CDR1 SGHVS and CDR2 FNYEAQ. V was pared by 3 bases and J by 3 bases, with 8 bases between.

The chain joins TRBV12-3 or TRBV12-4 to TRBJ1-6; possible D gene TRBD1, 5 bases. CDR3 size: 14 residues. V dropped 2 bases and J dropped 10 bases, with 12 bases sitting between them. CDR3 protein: CASSLRGRDSPLHF. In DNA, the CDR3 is TGTGCCAGCAGTTTAAGGGGCAGGGACTCACCCCTCCACTTT.

The CDR3 nucleotides are TGTGCCAGCAGCCAGCTAGCGCTCTCCTACAATGAGCAGTTCTTC. Translation gives CASSQLALSYNEQFF. The chain is built from TRBV6-2 or TRBV6-3 and TRBJ2-1, with a tentative D call TRBD2 (6 bases). Looked up from germline, CDR1 is MNHEY and CDR2 is SVGEGT. The germline V and J ends were trimmed by 6 bases and 0 bases, with 12 bases remaining between them. The CDR3 extends over 15 amino acids.

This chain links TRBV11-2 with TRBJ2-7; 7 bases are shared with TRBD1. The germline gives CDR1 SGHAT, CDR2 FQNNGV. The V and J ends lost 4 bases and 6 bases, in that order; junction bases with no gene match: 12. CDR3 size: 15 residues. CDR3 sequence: CASSSLNQGVSEQYF. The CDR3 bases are TGTGCCAGCAGCTCCCTTAATCAGGGGGTGAGCGAGCAGTACTTC.

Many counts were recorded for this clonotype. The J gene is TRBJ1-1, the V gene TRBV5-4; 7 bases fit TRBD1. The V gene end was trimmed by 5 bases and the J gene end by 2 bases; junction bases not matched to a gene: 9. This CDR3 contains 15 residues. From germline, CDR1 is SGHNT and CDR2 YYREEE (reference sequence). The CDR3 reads CASSRQGGENTEAFF. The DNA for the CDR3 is TGTGCCAGCAGTCGACAGGGCGGTGAAAACACTGAAGCTTTCTTT.

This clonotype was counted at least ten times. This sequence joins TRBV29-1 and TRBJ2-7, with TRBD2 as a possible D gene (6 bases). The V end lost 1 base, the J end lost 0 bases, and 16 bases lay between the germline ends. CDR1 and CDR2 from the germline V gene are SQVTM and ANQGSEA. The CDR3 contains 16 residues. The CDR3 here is CSVEGRAGGASYEQYF. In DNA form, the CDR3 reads TGCAGCGTTGAAGGGCGCGCGGGCGGGGCCTCCTACGAGCAGTACTTC.

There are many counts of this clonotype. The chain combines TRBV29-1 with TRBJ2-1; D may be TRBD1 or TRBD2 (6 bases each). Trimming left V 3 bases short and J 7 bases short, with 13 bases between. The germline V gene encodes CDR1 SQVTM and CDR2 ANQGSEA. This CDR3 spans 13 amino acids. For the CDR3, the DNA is TGCAGCGTTGATAGGGGGGCCAGTAATGAGCAGTTCTTC. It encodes CSVDRGASNEQFF.

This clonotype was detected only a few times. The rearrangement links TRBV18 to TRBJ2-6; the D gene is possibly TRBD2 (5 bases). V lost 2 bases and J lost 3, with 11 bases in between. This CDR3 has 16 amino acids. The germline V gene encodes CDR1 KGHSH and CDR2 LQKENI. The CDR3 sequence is CASSPVSGFGANVLTF. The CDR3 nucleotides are TGTGCCAGCTCACCAGTCTCGGGATTTGGGGCCAACGTCCTGACTTTC.

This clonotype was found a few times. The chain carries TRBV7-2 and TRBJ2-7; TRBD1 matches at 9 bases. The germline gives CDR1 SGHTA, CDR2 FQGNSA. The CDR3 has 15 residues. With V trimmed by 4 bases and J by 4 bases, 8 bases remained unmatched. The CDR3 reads CASSWTGTGFYEQYF. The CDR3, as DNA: TGTGCCAGCAGCTGGACCGGGACAGGGTTTTACGAGCAGTACTTC.

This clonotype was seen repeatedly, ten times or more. CDR3 DNA: TGTGCCAGCAGTTTTTTGAACACTGAAGCTTTCTTT. It yields the protein CASSFLNTEAFF. J is TRBJ1-1 and V is TRBV12-3 or TRBV12-4; D gene uncertain. V lost 3 bases, J lost 0 bases, and 2 bases lay in between. The CDR3 contains 12 residues.

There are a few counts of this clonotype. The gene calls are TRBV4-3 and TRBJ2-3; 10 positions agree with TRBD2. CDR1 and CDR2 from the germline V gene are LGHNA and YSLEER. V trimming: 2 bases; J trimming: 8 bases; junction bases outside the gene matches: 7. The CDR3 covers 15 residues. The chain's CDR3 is CASSQWSSGSGTQYF. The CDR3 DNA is TGCGCCAGCAGCCAATGGTCTAGCGGGAGTGGTACGCAGTATTTT.

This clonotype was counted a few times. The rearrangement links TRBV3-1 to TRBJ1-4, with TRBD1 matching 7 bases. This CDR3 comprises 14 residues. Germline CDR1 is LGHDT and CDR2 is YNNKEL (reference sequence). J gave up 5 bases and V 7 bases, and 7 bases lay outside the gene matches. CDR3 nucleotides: TGTGCCAGCACCCGGGACAGCCGAAATGAAAAACTGTTTTTT. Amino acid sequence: CASTRDSRNEKLFF.

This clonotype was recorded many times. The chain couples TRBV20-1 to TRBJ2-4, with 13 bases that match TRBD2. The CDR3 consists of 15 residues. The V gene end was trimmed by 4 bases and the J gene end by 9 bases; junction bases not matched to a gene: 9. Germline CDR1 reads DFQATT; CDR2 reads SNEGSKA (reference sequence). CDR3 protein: CSATQRTSGSVIQYF. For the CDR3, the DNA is TGCAGTGCTACCCAACGGACTAGCGGGAGTGTCATTCAGTACTTC.

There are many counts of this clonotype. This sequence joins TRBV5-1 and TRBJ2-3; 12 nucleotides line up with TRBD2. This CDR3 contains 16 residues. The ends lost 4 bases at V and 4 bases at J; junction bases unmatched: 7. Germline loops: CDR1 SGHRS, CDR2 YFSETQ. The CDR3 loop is CASSVLAGGPADTQYF. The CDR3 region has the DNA TGCGCCAGCAGCGTCCTAGCGGGAGGGCCCGCAGATACGCAGTATTTT.

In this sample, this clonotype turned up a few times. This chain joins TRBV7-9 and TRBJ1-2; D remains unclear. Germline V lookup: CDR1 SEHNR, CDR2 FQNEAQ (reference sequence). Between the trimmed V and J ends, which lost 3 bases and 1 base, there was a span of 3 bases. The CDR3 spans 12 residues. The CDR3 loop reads CASSFGNYGYTF. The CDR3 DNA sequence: TGTGCCAGCAGCTTCGGTAACTATGGCTACACCTTC.

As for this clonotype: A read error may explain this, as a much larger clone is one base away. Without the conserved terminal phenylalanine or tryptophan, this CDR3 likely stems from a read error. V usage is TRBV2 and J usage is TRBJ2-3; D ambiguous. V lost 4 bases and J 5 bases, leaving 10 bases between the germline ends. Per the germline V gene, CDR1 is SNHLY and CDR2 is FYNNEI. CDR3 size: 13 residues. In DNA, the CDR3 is TGTGCCAGCAGTGCCACCTTGGGAGATACGCAGTATTCT. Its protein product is CASSATLGDTQYS.